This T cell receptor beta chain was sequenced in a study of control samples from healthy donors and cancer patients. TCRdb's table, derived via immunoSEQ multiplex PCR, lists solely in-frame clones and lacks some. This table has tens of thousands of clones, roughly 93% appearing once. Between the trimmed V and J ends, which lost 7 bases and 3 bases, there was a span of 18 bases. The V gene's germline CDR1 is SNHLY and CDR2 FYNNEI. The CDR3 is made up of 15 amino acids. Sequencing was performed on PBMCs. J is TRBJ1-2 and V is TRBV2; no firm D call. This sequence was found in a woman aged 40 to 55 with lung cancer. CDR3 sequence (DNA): TGTGCCAGCACCAAAGGCCTGTTCCAGGACTATGGCTACACCTTC. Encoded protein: CASTKGLFQDYGYTF.